Reported below is one TCR beta chain. Its antigen is still unknown. No base qualities exist here, and no much larger clone lies one base off it. This record belongs to a study of CD8+ T cells in alopecia areata (dated by TCRdb to 2016 to 2018). Broadly, across the study: Treated patients were enrolled in an open-label pilot trial of oral tofacitinib at 5 to 10 mg twice daily for moderate-to-severe alopecia areata. TCRbeta CDR3 regions were amplified by immunoSEQ multiplex PCR with 35 Vbeta forward and 13 Jbeta reverse primers. RNA came from the PAXgene miRNA kit for fixed scalp, the miRNeasy kit for PBMCs, and the RNeasy kit for mouse skin. Tofacitinib-treated patients had biopsies at baseline and at 4 and 24 weeks of treatment, with a later scalp biopsy in several patients. Scalp clonality was compared among normal scalp (n=4), patchy alopecia areata scalp (n=8), and alopecia totalis/universalis scalp (n=8). High-throughput TCRbeta sequencing was used to examine T cell clonal expansion in alopecia areata in both the C3H/HeJ mouse model and human patients. Human TCRbeta sequencing covered scalp tissue and sorted CD4+ and CD8+ peripheral blood T cells from patchy and totalis/universalis alopecia areata patients and healthy controls. The SALT score, which quantifies the percentage of affected scalp surface area, was used to measure disease severity in treated patients. Tofacitinib was administered for 6 to 18 months, and 6 months of follow-up off drug were then conducted to assess delayed response and recurrence. Results and caveats for the whole study, not just this receptor: Unlike mouse skin, where gammadelta T cells dominate, normal human skin contains resident alphabeta T cells that get sequenced too, which complicates analysis of the scalp TCR repertoire. Because the treated cohort was small and had only one nonresponder, larger studies are needed to examine links between baseline CD8+ expansion and response. Higher clonality and more expanded CD8+ clones were observed in lesional scalp than in normal scalp, particularly in alopecia totalis/universalis, a finding suggestive of antigenic drive. Tofacitinib significantly decreased scalp clonality and the number of expanded CD8+ clones among the top 100 scalp clones. Shared TCR sequences between patients were less evident than in mice, which may be partly attributable to HLA diversity in the patient population. Many expanded lesional clones were found to persist in scalp and blood during tofacitinib treatment, and relapse after treatment cessation may be partly explained by this persistence.

The V and J ends are trimmed by 5 bases and 0 bases, leaving 7 bases between them. From a lookup of the germline V gene, CDR1 and CDR2 are SQVTM and ANQGSEA. The CDR3 numbers 13 residues from cysteine through phenylalanine. The sequence is cut down to CDR3 DNA, 39 bases in frame from base 1. The library was built by means of the immunoSEQ multiplex PCR assay. For TCR sequencing, RNA was extracted from every sample and reverse transcribed into cDNA to serve as template. SuperScript III was used for first-strand cDNA synthesis, primed with a 2:1 mix of oligo-dT and random hexamers. Amplification bias was assessed with a synthetic immune receptor repertoire, and residual bias was removed computationally. The source study handled its data this way. After raw reads were preprocessed to remove errors, the CDR3 was defined following IMGT conventions as running from the conserved cysteine to phenylalanine. Clonality was calculated as 1 minus Shannon entropy normalized by log2 of the number of productive unique TCRs. Scalp TCRbeta sequences were cross-referenced with sorted blood CD4 and CD8 repertoires so that the CD4 or CD8 identity of scalp clones could be inferred. This immuneACCESS table, as held by TCRdb, lists in-frame sequences with V and J called but not all clones. Of the missing ones, under half trace to an unresolved V gene in checked studies; the others have no known cause. V, J and clone size reflect that table, while D and trimming were determined from the DNA. The sample has about 250,000 clones on record, about 62% of them singletons. The ten largest clones add up to around 0.92% of the sample.

The treatment or condition label, read with the paper, signifies: oral pan-JAK inhibitor, 5-10 mg twice daily. Lesional scalp punch biopsies and peripheral blood were obtained from alopecia areata patients. PBMCs were isolated by density centrifugation and stained for CD3, CD4 and CD8, after which CD4+ and CD8+ T cells were sorted on a FACSAria. The sequences come from CD4+ T cells sorted from blood, collected between weeks 51 and 52, from a patient treated with tofacitinib. The receptor was isolated from a human donor with alopecia areata. This chain joins TRBV29-1 to TRBJ2-2; the D gene is unclear. The nucleotide sequence reads TGCAGCGTTCAGACAACGAACACCGGGGAGCTGTTTTTT. It is translated as CSVQTTNTGELFF.